These 14 T cell receptor beta chains came from one sample sequenced in a study of identical twins. Each CDR3 protein is one row after TCRdb ran MiXCR on the 5' RACE reads. The sample holds hundreds of thousands of distinct CDR3 sequences, 8.6% seen once. These same data were also listed under a study on yellow fever vaccine responses in identical twins.

Sample: PBMCs. Receptors were obtained from a woman aged 18-29 years in good health.

In its sample, this clonotype was seen many times. The chain employs TRBV11-2 and TRBJ2-1; 9 nucleotides match TRBD1. From germline, CDR1 is SGHAT and CDR2 FQNNGV. CDR3 size: 14 residues. V lost 4 bases and J lost 3; bases outside the gene matches: 1. Here the CDR3 DNA reads TGTGCCAGCAGCTGGGACAGGGACTACAATGAGCAGTTCTTC. This encodes CASSWDRDYNEQFF.

The V gene is TRBV4-3, the J gene TRBJ2-1; 9 bases line up with TRBD2. The CDR3 is made up of 15 amino acids. Germline V gene lookup returns CDR1 LGHNA and CDR2 YSLEER. The junction had 6 bases not matched to a gene; V was cut back by 1 base and J by 8 bases. The CDR3 nucleotides are TGCGCCAGCAGCCAAGTTAGCGGGAGTGGGCATGAGCAGTTCTTC. Translating it yields CASSQVSGSGHEQFF.

In its sample, this clonotype was seen many times. The chain employs TRBV6-5 and TRBJ2-3; a weak D match, TRBD1 (6 bases). The CDR3 spans 15 residues. The V gene's germline CDR1 is MNHEY and CDR2 SVGAGI. V gave up 0 bases and J gave up 2 bases, with 9 bases separating them. The CDR3 loop is CASSYSTGYTDTQYF. DNA for the CDR3: TGTGCCAGCAGTTACTCGACAGGATACACAGATACGCAGTATTTT.

The chain links TRBV5-6 to TRBJ1-2; no clear D gene. V was trimmed by 4 bases and J by 4 bases, leaving 14 bases between them. CDR1 is SGHDT, CDR2 YYEEEE, per germline. CDR3 length: 14 amino acids. The CDR3 reads CASSNWTAGYGYTF. CDR3 nucleotides: TGTGCCAGCAGCAATTGGACGGCCGGCTATGGCTACACCTTC.

The V and J genes are TRBV9 and TRBJ2-1; 11 positions match TRBD2. The V segment lost 3 bases and the J segment 2 bases; nucleotides outside the gene matches: 4. The CDR3 has 16 amino acids. The V gene's germline CDR1 is SGDLS and CDR2 YYNGEE. The CDR3 loop is CASSEASGGTYNEQFF. The CDR3 coding sequence is TGTGCCAGCAGCGAAGCTAGCGGGGGGACCTACAATGAGCAGTTCTTC.

In this sample, this clonotype turned up many times. The chain recombines TRBV15 with TRBJ2-5; D unresolved. Trimming cost V 0 bases and J 4 bases, with 0 bases left between them. The CDR3 runs to 11 residues. The germline V gene has CDR1 LNHNV and CDR2 YYDKDF (reference sequence). CDR3 coding DNA: TGTGCCACCAGCAGAGAAGAGACCCAGTACTTC. This codes for CATSREETQYF. The full variable domain, rest sourced from reference TRBV15 and TRBJ2-5, is DAMVIQNPRYQVTQFGKPVTLSCSQTLNHNVMYWYQQKSSQAPKLLFHYYDKDFNNEADTPDNFQSRRPNTSFCFLDIRSPGLGDTAMYLCATSREETQYFGPGTRLLVL.

This clonotype was seen more than once but under ten times. The chain combines TRBV24-1 with TRBJ2-1; TRBD1 matches at 9 bases. The CDR3 has 17 residues. The V and J ends lost 2 bases and 2 bases, in that order; junction bases with no gene match: 6. Per the germline V gene, CDR1 is KGHDR and CDR2 is SFDVKD. CDR3 in amino acids: CATSDSGRDRAYNEQFF. In nucleotides, the CDR3 is TGTGCCACCAGTGATTCGGGCCGGGACAGGGCCTACAATGAGCAGTTCTTC.

The gene calls are TRBV2 and TRBJ1-3, with D unclear. V was shortened by 2 bases and J by 3 bases, with 8 bases between the two germline ends. Germline lookup yields CDR1 SNHLY and CDR2 FYNNEI. The CDR3 has 14 residues. The CDR3 sequence: CASSEWIYGNTIYF. Written as DNA, the CDR3 is TGTGCCAGCAGTGAATGGATTTATGGAAACACCATATATTTT.

V usage is TRBV5-1 and J usage is TRBJ2-3; the D gene is possibly TRBD2 (5 bases). The CDR3 runs to 19 residues. With 1 base removed from V and 4 bases from J, the gap between germline ends came to 25 bases. CDR1 SGHRS and CDR2 YFSETQ come from the germline V gene. The CDR3 spells CASSLRPLAGTHVPDTQYF. CDR3 in DNA: TGCGCCAGCAGCTTGCGCCCTCTAGCAGGTACTCACGTCCCAGATACGCAGTATTTT. Variable domain in full (rest from reference TRBV5-1 and TRBJ2-3): KAGVTQTPRYLIKTRGQQVTLSCSPISGHRSVSWYQQTPGQGLQFLFEYFSETQRNKGNFPGRFSGRQFSNSRSEMNVSTLELGDSALYLCASSLRPLAGTHVPDTQYFGPGTRLTVL.

The V gene is TRBV27, the J gene TRBJ2-1; 12 bases line up with TRBD2. The CDR3 is made up of 16 amino acids. V lost 10 bases to trimming and J lost 7 bases; unmatched junction nucleotides: 14. Germline V lookup: CDR1 MNHEY, CDR2 SMNVEV (reference sequence). The CDR3 reads CATQPARGLAGNEQFF. The CDR3 nucleotides are TGTGCCACCCAACCCGCCAGGGGACTAGCGGGTAATGAGCAGTTCTTC.

This clonotype was seen a few times. The chain is built from TRBV4-3 and TRBJ1-2, with a weak D call TRBD1 (6 bases). The V end was cut by 4 bases, the J end by 2 bases, with 14 bases between. The germline CDR1 and CDR2 sequences are LGHNA and YSLEER. The CDR3 covers 15 residues. The CDR3 region has the DNA TGCGCCAGCAGCCCCAAAACAGGGTCCAACTATGGCTACACCTTC. It translates to CASSPKTGSNYGYTF.

This clonotype was recorded at least ten times. The chain joins TRBV7-2 to TRBJ2-7; 11 bases are shared with TRBD2. The length of the CDR3 is 16 residues. V was clipped by 1 base and J by 7 bases; unmatched bases: 9. The germline gives CDR1 SGHTA, CDR2 FQGNSA. The CDR3 region is CASSLVTSGSSFEQYF. The DNA for the CDR3 is TGTGCCAGCAGCTTAGTTACTAGCGGGAGTTCTTTTGAGCAGTACTTC.

This clonotype was seen ten or more times. V and J are TRBV12-3 or TRBV12-4 and TRBJ2-4; TRBD1 is a possible D gene (5 bases). V was cut by 5 bases and J by 3 bases, with 8 bases left in between. This CDR3 spans 13 amino acids. The CDR3 is CASSPQGKNIQYF. CDR3 DNA sequence: TGTGCCAGCAGTCCGCAGGGCAAAAACATTCAGTACTTC.

This clonotype was seen many times. The chain is built from TRBV7-2 and TRBJ2-7; weak D call: TRBD2 (6 bases). V was trimmed by 1 base and J by 7 bases, leaving 20 bases between them. The CDR3 length is 16 residues. Germline loops: CDR1 SGHTA, CDR2 FQGNSA. CDR3 protein: CASSLDRWRGSGEQYF. The CDR3 nucleotides read TGTGCCAGCAGCTTAGACAGGTGGAGGGGCTCGGGGGAGCAGTACTTC.